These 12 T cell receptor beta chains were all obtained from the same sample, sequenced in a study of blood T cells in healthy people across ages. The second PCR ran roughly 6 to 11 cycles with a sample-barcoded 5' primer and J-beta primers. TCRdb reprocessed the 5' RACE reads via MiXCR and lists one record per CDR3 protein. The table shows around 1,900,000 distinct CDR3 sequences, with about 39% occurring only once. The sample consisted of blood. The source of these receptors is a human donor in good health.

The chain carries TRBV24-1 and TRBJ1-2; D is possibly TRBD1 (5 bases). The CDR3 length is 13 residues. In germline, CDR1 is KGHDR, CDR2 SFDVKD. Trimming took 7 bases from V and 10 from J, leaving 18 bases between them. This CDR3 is CATSAHFATDYTF. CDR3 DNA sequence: TGTGCCACCAGCGCCCATTTCGCGACAGACTACACCTTC.

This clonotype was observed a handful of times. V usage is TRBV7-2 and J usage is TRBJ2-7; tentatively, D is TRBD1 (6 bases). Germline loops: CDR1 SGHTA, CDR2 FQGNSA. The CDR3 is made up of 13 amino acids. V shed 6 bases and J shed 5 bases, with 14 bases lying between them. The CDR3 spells CASRDTGIDEQYF. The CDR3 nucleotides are TGTGCCAGCAGGGATACAGGGATCGACGAGCAGTACTTC. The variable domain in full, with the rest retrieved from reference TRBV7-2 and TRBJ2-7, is GAGVSQSPSNKVTEKGKDVELRCDPISGHTALYWYRQSLGQGLEFLIYFQGNSAPDKSGLPSDRFSAERTGGSVSTLTIQRTQQEDSAVYLCASRDTGIDEQYFGPGTRLTVT.

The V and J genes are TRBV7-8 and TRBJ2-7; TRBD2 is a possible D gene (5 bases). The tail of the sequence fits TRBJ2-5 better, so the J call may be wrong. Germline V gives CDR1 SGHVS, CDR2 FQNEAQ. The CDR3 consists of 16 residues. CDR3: CASSSYTDRDTTTQYF. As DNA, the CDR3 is TGTGCCAGCAGCTCATACACCGACCGGGATACAACGACCCAGTACTTC.

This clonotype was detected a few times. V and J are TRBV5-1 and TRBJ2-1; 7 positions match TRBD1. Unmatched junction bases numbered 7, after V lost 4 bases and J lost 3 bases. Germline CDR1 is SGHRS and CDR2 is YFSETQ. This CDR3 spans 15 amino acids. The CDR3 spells CASSLDRLSYNEQFF. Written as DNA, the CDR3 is TGCGCCAGCAGCCTGGACAGGCTGAGCTACAATGAGCAGTTCTTC. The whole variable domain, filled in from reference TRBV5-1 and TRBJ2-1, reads KAGVTQTPRYLIKTRGQQVTLSCSPISGHRSVSWYQQTPGQGLQFLFEYFSETQRNKGNFPGRFSGRQFSNSRSEMNVSTLELGDSALYLCASSLDRLSYNEQFFGPGTRLTVL.

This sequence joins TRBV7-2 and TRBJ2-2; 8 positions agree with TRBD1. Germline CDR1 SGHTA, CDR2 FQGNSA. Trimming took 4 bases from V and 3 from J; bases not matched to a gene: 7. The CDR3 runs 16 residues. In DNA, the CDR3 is TGTGCCAGCAGCTCAAGGACAGGGTGGGACACCGGGGAGCTGTTTTTT. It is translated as CASSSRTGWDTGELFF.

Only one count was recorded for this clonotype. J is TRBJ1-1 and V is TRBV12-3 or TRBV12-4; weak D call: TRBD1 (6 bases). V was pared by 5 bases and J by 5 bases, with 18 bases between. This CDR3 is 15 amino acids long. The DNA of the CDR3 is TGTGCCAGCAGTCCCGGAACAGGGTTAGGAACTGAAGCTTTCTTT. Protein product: CASSPGTGLGTEAFF.

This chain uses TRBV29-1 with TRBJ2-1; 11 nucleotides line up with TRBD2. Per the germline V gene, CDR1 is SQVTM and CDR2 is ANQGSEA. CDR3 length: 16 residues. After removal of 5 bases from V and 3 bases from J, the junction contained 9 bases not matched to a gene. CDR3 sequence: CSVSPLLAGDYNEQFF. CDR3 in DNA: TGCAGCGTTTCCCCCCTACTAGCGGGGGACTACAATGAGCAGTTCTTC.

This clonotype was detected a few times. The DNA of the CDR3 is TGCAGTGCTAGAGATAGGACAGGGACGACCTACGAGCAGTACTTC. This sequence encodes CSARDRTGTTYEQYF. This chain links TRBV20-1 with TRBJ2-7, with 8 nucleotides matching TRBD1. The CDR3 has 15 residues. V lost 0 bases to trimming and J lost 2 bases; unmatched junction nucleotides: 6. CDR1 is DFQATT, CDR2 SNEGSKA, per germline (reference sequence).

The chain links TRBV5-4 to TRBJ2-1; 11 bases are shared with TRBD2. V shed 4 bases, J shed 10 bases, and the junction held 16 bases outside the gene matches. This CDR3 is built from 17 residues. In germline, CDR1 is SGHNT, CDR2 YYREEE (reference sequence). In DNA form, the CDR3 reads TGTGCCAGCAGCCCAAATAGCGGGGGGGCCTTGTCTGGGGAGCAGTTCTTC. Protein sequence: CASSPNSGGALSGEQFF.

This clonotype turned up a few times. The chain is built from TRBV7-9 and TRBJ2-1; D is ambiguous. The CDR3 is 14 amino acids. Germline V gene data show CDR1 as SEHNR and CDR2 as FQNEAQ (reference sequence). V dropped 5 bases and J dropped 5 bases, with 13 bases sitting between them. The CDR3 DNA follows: TGTGCCAGCAGCGTCCCGGACCAAAACAATGAGCAGTTCTTC. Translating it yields CASSVPDQNNEQFF.

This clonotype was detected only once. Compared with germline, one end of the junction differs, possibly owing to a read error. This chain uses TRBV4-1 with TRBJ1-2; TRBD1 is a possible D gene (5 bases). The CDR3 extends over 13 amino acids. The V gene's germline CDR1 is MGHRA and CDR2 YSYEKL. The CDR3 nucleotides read TGCGCCGGCAGCCAATCGACGACAGATGGCTACACCTTC. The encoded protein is CAGSQSTTDGYTF.

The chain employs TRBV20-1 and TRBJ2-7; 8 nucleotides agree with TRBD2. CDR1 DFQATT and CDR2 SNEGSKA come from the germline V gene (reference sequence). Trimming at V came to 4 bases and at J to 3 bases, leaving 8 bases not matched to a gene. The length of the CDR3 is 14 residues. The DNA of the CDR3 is TGCAGTGCTATCGTAGCGGGGAGATACTACGAGCAGTACTTC. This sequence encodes CSAIVAGRYYEQYF.